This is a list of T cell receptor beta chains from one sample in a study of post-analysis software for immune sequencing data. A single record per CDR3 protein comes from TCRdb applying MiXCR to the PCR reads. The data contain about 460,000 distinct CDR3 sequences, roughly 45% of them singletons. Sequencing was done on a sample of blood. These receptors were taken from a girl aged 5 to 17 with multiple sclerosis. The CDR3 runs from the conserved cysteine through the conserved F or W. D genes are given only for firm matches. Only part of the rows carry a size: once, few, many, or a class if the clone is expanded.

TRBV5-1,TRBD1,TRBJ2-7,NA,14,TGCGCCAGCAGGCCACGACAGGGGGCCGACGAGCAGTACTTC,CASRPRQGADEQYF
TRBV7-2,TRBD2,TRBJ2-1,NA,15,TGTGCCAGCAGCACAGCGCCTAGCGGGGGCCTAGAGCAGTTCTTC,CASSTAPSGGLEQFF
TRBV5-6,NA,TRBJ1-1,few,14,TGTGCCAGCAGCTTGGACCGGGGGGCCCTGAGGGCTTTCTTT,CASSLDRGALRAFF
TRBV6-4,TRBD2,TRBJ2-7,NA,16,TGTGCCAGCAGTGACCTCCGGGAGGTGCTTGTCGACGAGCAGTACTTC,CASSDLREVLVDEQYF
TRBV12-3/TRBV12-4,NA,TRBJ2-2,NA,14,TGTGCCAGCAGGATGGGAATGGGGGCCGGGGAGCTGTTTTTT,CASRMGMGAGELFF
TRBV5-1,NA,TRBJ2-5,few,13,TGCGCCAGCAGCCTGGGGGGAGTGGAGACCCAGTACTTC,CASSLGGVETQYF
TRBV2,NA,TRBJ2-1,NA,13,TGTGCCAGCAAGAGACTAGTCGATAATGAGCAGTTCTTC,CASKRLVDNEQFF
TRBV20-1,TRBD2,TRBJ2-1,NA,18,TGCAGTGCTAGAGGCCTTACTAGCGGGAGGGCCACGTCGTATGAGCAGTTCTTC,CSARGLTSGRATSYEQFF
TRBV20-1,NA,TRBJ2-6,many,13,TGCAGTGCAAAGGGGTCTGGGGCCAACGTCCTGACTTTC,CSAKGSGANVLTF
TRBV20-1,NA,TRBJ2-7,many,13,TGCAGTCACCGTCGAACAGGGCAATACGAGCAGTACTTC,CSHRRTGQYEQYF
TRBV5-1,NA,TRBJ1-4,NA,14,TGCGCCAGCAGCACAGGGACCTCTGGCGAAAAACTGTTTTTT,CASSTGTSGEKLFF